This T cell receptor (beta chain) was captured by sequencing in a study of T cell responses to AZD1222 COVID-19 vaccine. Points on this clone: Its antigen is still unknown.

Sequencing used immunoSEQ multiplex PCR; TCRdb keeps in-frame clones, though not all of them. Of some 120,000 clones listed, about 89% were seen once; the top ten hold around 10%. General study points: Unmutated variant regions are reportedly targeted by nearly half of spike-specific TCRs. Repertoire sampling happened only post peak T cell response. Spike-specific TCR breadth and depth rose after two AZD1222 doses.

The receptor's source is an adult in good health. Material: peripheral blood, obtained on day 0 of MenACWY control vaccination.

DNA for the CDR3: TGTGCCACCAGTGATTTTAGCGGGAGCGGTGAGCAGTACTTC. Translating it yields CATSDFSGSGEQYF. The gene calls are TRBV24-1 and TRBJ2-7; the match to TRBD2 covers 9 bases. Germline assignment: CDR1 KGHDR and CDR2 SFDVKD. V was pared by 1 base and J by 7 bases, with 4 bases of the junction left unmatched. The CDR3 runs to 14 residues.